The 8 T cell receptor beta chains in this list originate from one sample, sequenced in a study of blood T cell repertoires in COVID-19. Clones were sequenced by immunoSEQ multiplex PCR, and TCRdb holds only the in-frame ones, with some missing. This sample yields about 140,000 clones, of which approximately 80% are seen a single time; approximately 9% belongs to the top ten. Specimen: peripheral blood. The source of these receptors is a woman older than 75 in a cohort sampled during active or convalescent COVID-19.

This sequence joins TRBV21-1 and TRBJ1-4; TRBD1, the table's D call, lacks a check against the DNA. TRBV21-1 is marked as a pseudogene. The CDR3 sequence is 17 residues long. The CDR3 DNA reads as TGTGCCAGCAGCGAACCGGGACAGGGGGCGGATAATGAAAAACTGTTTTTT. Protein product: CASSEPGQGADNEKLFF.

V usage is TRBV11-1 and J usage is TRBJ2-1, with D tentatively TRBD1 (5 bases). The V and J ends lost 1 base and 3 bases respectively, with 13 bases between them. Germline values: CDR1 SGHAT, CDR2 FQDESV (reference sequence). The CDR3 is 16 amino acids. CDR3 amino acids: CASSLVSTGYYNEQFF. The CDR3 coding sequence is TGTGCCAGCAGCTTAGTTTCAACAGGTTACTACAATGAGCAGTTCTTC. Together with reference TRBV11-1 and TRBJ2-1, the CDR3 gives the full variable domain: EAEVAQSPRYKITEKSQAVAFWCDPISGHATLYWYRQILGQGPELLVQFQDESVVDDSQLPKDRFSAERLKGVDSTLKIQPAELGDSAMYLCASSLVSTGYYNEQFFGPGTRLTVL.

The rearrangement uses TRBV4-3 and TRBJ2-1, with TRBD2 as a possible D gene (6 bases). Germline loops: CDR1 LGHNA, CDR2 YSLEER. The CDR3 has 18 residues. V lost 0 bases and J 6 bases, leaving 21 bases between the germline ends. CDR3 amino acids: CASSQDHGGWSVGNEQFF. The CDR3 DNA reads TGCGCCAGCAGCCAAGATCATGGGGGGTGGTCCGTCGGCAATGAGCAGTTCTTC.

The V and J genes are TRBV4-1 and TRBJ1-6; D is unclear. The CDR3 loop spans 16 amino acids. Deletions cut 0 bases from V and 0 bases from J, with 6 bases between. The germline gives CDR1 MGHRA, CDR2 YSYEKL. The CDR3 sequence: CASSQDMSSYNSPLHF. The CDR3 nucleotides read TGCGCCAGCAGCCAAGATATGAGCTCCTATAATTCACCCCTCCACTTT.

The CDR3 region is CASSLDPGGFRTDTQYF. Here the CDR3 DNA reads TGTGCCAGCAGCTTGGACCCCGGGGGATTTCGCACAGATACGCAGTATTTT. This chain joins TRBV7-6 and TRBJ2-3; D perhaps matches TRBD2 (6 bases). V lost 3 bases and J 1 base, leaving 17 bases between the germline ends. Germline V gene sequence: CDR1 SGHVS, CDR2 FNYEAQ. The CDR3 spans 17 residues.

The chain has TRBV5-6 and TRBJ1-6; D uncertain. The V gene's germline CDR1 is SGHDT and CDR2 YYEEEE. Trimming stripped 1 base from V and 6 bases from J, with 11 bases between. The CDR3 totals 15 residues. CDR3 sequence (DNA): TGTGCCAGCAGCTTGTCAACGGGAGTTAATTCACCCCTCCACTTT. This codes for CASSLSTGVNSPLHF.

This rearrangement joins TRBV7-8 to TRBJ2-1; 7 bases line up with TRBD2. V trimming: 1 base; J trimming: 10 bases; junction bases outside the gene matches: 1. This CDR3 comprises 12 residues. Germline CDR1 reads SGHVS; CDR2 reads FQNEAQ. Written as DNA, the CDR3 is TGTGCCAGCAGCTTAGGAGCGGGGGAGCAGTTCTTC. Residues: CASSLGAGEQFF.

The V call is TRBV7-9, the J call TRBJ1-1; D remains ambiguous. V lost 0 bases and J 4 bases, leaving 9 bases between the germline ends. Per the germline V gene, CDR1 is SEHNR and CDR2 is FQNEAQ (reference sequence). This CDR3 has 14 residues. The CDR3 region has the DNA TGTGCCAGCAGCTTAGCGGGCACACTCACTGAAGCTTTCTTT. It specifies CASSLAGTLTEAFF.